These T cell receptor beta chains were read from a single sample in a study of shared clonotypes between healthy human individuals. This table comes from immunoSEQ multiplex PCR, and its TCRdb copy is limited to in-frame clones, with some not included. The sample contains about 2.4 million clones, approximately 92% of which appear only once. Input material: naive CD4+ T cells sorted from blood. The receptors derive from a man between 18 and 35 years old in good health. Each CDR3 is given with its conserved first and last residue. The D gene is left open where the match is weak. Only some rows state a clone size, as once, few, many or a class for expanded clones.

>-|TRBJ2-7|TRBD1|TRBV7-9
CASSQTGTGWGQQYF
TGTGCCAGCAGCCAAACCGGGACAGGCTGGGGTCAGCAGTACTTC
>-|TRBJ1-2|-|TRBV6-1
CASSEPGTLYGYTF
TGTGCCAGCAGTGAGCCCGGGACACTCTATGGCTACACCTTC
>-|TRBJ1-1|TRBD1|TRBV28
CASSMPGQPTEAFF
TGTGCCAGCAGTATGCCGGGACAGCCCACTGAAGCTTTCTTT
>-|TRBJ2-1|-|TRBV5-4
CASSPSSDYNEQFF
TGTGCCAGCAGCCCATCATCGGACTACAATGAGCAGTTCTTC
>-|TRBJ2-1|-|TRBV10-2
CASSALQGTYNEQFF
TGCGCCAGCAGTGCACTGCAGGGGACCTACAATGAGCAGTTCTTC
>-|TRBJ2-3|-|TRBV10-3
CATCAGASYTDTQYF
TGTGCCACCTGCGCGGGCGCCTCTTACACAGATACGCAGTATTTT
>few|TRBJ1-4|-|TRBV30
CAWSGGDLSEKLFF
TGTGCCTGGAGTGGAGGGGACTTAAGTGAAAAACTGTTTTTT
>-|TRBJ2-7|TRBD1|TRBV18
CASSRGQGVYEQYF
TGTGCCAGCTCCCGAGGACAGGGGGTCTACGAGCAGTACTTC
>few|TRBJ1-5|-|TRBV19
CASSIIRDQPQHF
TGTGCCAGTAGTATAATCAGGGATCAGCCCCAGCATTTT
>-|TRBJ2-7|-|TRBV4-1
CASSQGSQHLYEQYF
TGCGCCAGCAGCCAAGGCAGCCAGCACCTCTACGAGCAGTACTTC
>-|TRBJ2-1|-|TRBV5-1
CASREGGGNEQFF
TGCGCCAGCAGAGAGGGGGGAGGCAATGAGCAGTTCTTC
>-|TRBJ2-3|TRBD1|TRBV5-4
CASSLDQGVDTQYF
TGTGCCAGCAGCTTGGACCAGGGGGTAGATACGCAGTATTTT
>-|TRBJ2-1|-|TRBV5-1
CASSLAIPSHNEQFF
TGCGCCAGCAGCTTGGCTATCCCTAGCCACAATGAGCAGTTCTTC
>-|TRBJ1-4|-|TRBV6-5
CASKPGGQLEKLFF
TGTGCCAGCAAGCCCGGTGGGCAGCTCGAAAAACTGTTTTTT
>-|TRBJ2-1|TRBD2|TRBV5-1
CASSPRTSGGAWEQFF
TGCGCCAGCAGCCCCCGGACTAGCGGGGGGGCCTGGGAGCAGTTCTTC
>-|TRBJ1-5|-|TRBV5-1
CASSFLGGNQPQHF
TGCGCCAGCAGCTTCTTAGGGGGCAATCAGCCCCAGCATTTT
>-|TRBJ1-6|-|TRBV29-1
CSVAESSYNSPLHF
TGCAGCGTTGCAGAGAGCTCCTATAATTCACCCCTCCACTTT
>-|TRBJ2-1|-|TRBV10-3
CAISGGYNEQFF
TGTGCCATCAGTGGCGGTTACAATGAGCAGTTCTTC
>-|TRBJ2-1|TRBD2|TRBV2
CASIGGLGGNEQFF
TGTGCCAGCATTGGTGGACTAGGAGGCAATGAGCAGTTCTTC
>once|TRBJ2-1|TRBD2|TRBV7-9
CASSPSASGRAYNEQFF
TGTGCCAGCAGCCCTAGCGCTAGCGGGAGGGCCTACAATGAGCAGTTCTTC
>-|TRBJ2-3|-|TRBV5-1
CASSLQGNTDTQYF
TGCGCCAGCAGTCTCCAGGGAAACACAGATACGCAGTATTTT
>-|TRBJ1-4|-|TRBV5-6
CASSQRPPEEKLFF
TGTGCCAGCAGCCAACGACCGCCCGAGGAAAAACTGTTTTTT
>-|TRBJ2-2|-|TRBV10-3
CATGEGNTGELFF
TGTGCCACAGGGGAAGGTAACACCGGGGAGCTGTTTTTT
>-|TRBJ2-5|-|TRBV15
CATSRSNRDETQYF
TGTGCCACCAGCAGATCCAACAGGGACGAGACCCAGTACTTC
>few|TRBJ1-5|-|TRBV4-1
CASSQNAKQGVVQPQHF
TGCGCCAGCAGCCAAAATGCAAAACAGGGTGTGGTGCAGCCCCAGCATTTT
>-|TRBJ1-1|-|TRBV30
CAWSVRLNTEAFF
TGTGCCTGGAGTGTACGTTTGAACACTGAAGCTTTCTTT
>-|TRBJ2-5|-|TRBV7-2
CASSKTLETQYF
TGTGCCAGCAGCAAAACATTGGAGACCCAGTACTTC
>-|TRBJ1-2|TRBD1|TRBV4-2
CASSQEPGQGYTF
TGTGCCAGCAGCCAAGAGCCGGGACAGGGCTACACCTTC
>-|TRBJ1-5|-|TRBV19
CASRKTGLSNQPQHF
TGTGCCAGTAGGAAAACAGGGTTAAGCAATCAGCCCCAGCATTTT
>-|TRBJ1-3|-|TRBV18
CASSPSGNGNTIYF
TGTGCCAGCTCACCATCGGGGAATGGAAACACCATATATTTT
>-|TRBJ2-5|-|TRBV18
CASSPGTRQETQYF
TGTGCCAGCTCACCGGGGACACGCCAAGAGACCCAGTACTTC
>-|TRBJ2-7|-|TRBV10-3
CAITSGPVDEQYF
TGTGCCATCACCTCGGGACCGGTGGACGAGCAGTACTTC
>-|TRBJ1-5|TRBD1|TRBV6-1
CASSDQGVPGNQPQHF
TGTGCCAGCAGTGACCAGGGGGTTCCAGGCAATCAGCCCCAGCATTTT
>-|TRBJ2-3|TRBD2|TRBV11-2
CASSVKTSGRSTDTQYF
TGTGCCAGCAGCGTTAAGACTAGCGGGAGAAGCACAGATACGCAGTATTTT
>-|TRBJ2-2|-|TRBV19
CASSQRTSTGELFF
TGTGCCAGTAGTCAAAGGACAAGCACCGGGGAGCTGTTTTTT
>-|TRBJ2-7|TRBD1|TRBV18
CASSPWDRGYEQYF
TGTGCCAGCTCACCCTGGGACAGGGGCTACGAGCAGTACTTC
>-|TRBJ2-3|TRBD2|TRBV6-5
CASSNGGFTDTQYF
TGTGCCAGCAGCAACGGGGGGTTCACAGATACGCAGTATTTT
>-|TRBJ1-1|-|TRBV6-5
CASRWQANTEAFF
TGTGCCAGCAGGTGGCAAGCGAACACTGAAGCTTTCTTT
>-|TRBJ2-5|TRBD1|TRBV4-1
CASSPSPVRGLRETQYF
TGCGCCAGCAGCCCATCCCCAGTCAGGGGGCTAAGGGAGACCCAGTACTTC
>once|TRBJ2-7|-|TRBV28
CASSFPPSRGAQYF
TGTGCCAGCAGTTTCCCACCGAGCCGCGGGGCGCAGTACTTC
>-|TRBJ2-5|TRBD1|TRBV19
CASSNRGIEETQYF
TGTGCCAGTAGTAACAGGGGGATCGAGGAGACCCAGTACTTC
>-|TRBJ1-1|TRBD1|TRBV18
CASSPGTGGTEAFF
TGTGCCAGCTCACCAGGGACAGGGGGAACTGAAGCTTTCTTT
>-|TRBJ2-7|-|TRBV2
CASSHDLGVGEQYF
TGTGCCAGCAGTCATGACCTGGGGGTCGGGGAGCAGTACTTC
>-|TRBJ1-3|TRBD1|TRBV28
CASRPKGNRGSGNTIYF
TGTGCCAGCAGGCCGAAGGGGAACAGGGGCTCTGGAAACACCATATATTTT
>-|TRBJ2-7|-|TRBV21-1
CASSKRSRRVSYEQYF
TGTGCCAGCAGCAAACGGTCCAGAAGGGTCTCCTACGAGCAGTACTTC
>once|TRBJ2-7|-|TRBV5-1
CASSARSYEQYF
TGCGCCAGCAGCGCCCGATCCTACGAGCAGTACTTC
>-|TRBJ1-3|TRBD1|TRBV2
CASRGPGQVSGNTIYF
TGTGCCAGCAGGGGTCCGGGACAGGTCTCTGGAAACACCATATATTTT
>-|TRBJ2-7|-|TRBV6-4
CASTKDYEQYF
TGTGCCAGCACAAAGGATTACGAGCAGTACTTC
>-|TRBJ2-3|TRBD1|TRBV25-1
CASSLTGGTDTQYF
TGTGCCAGCAGTCTGACAGGGGGAACAGATACGCAGTATTTT
>-|TRBJ2-3|-|TRBV9
CASSVGATTGTDTQYF
TGTGCCAGCAGCGTAGGAGCCACTACTGGCACAGATACGCAGTATTTT
>-|TRBJ2-2|TRBD1|TRBV6-6
CASRPGQGRTGELFF
TGTGCCAGCAGGCCTGGACAGGGAAGAACCGGGGAGCTGTTTTTT
>-|TRBJ2-1|-|TRBV4-3
CASSQDRQYNEQFF
TGCGCCAGCAGCCAAGATCGGCAGTACAATGAGCAGTTCTTC
>once|TRBJ2-1|TRBD2|TRBV9
CASSQTLAGGLNILQNEQFF
TGTGCCAGCAGCCAAACACTAGCGGGAGGACTGAATATTCTGCAAAATGAGCAGTTCTTC